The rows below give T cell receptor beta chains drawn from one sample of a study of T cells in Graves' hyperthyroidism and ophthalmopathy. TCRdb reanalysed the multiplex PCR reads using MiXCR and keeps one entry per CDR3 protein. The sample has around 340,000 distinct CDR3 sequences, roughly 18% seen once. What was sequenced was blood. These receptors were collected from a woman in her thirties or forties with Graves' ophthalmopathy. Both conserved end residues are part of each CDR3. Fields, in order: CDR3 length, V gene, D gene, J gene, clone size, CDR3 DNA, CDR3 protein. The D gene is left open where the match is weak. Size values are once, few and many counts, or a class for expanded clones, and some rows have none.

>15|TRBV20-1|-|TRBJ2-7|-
TGCAGTGCTAGAGGGTCGGCTATGTCCCCCTACGAGCAGTACTTC
CSARGSAMSPYEQYF
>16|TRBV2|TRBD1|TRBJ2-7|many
TGTGCCAGCAGTGAAGCCGGATGGGGACAGGGGCACGAGCAGTACTTC
CASSEAGWGQGHEQYF
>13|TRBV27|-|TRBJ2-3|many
TGTGCCAGCAGGTGGACAAGCACAGATACGCAGTATTTT
CASRWTSTDTQYF
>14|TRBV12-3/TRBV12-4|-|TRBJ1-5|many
TGTGCCAGCAGTTTAGCCGGGCCAGGGGTGGCCCAGCATTTT
CASSLAGPGVAQHF
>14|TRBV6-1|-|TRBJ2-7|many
TGTGCCAGCAGTCTTGGCCCAGGGGTCTACGAGCAGTACTTC
CASSLGPGVYEQYF
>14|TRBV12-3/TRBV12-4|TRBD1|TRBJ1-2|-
TGTGCCAGCAGTCTATGGACAGGGGGCCCTGGCTACACCTTC
CASSLWTGGPGYTF
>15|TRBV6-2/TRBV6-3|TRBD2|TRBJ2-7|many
TGTGCCAGCAGTTACCAGCGGGAGGACTCCTACGAGCAGTACTTC
CASSYQREDSYEQYF
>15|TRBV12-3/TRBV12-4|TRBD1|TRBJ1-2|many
TGTGCCAGCCGGAGAAACAGGGGTGAGGGCTATGGCTACACCTTC
CASRRNRGEGYGYTF
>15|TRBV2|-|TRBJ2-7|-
TGTGCCAGCAGTGAATATTCTAATTGGGCCTACGAGCAGTACTTC
CASSEYSNWAYEQYF
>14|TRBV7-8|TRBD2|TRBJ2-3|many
TGTGCCAGCAGCGGCCGGGAGGACACAGATACGCAGTATTTT
CASSGREDTDTQYF
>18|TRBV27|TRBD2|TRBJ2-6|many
TGTGCCAGCAGTTCCTCAAGCGGGATGGGCTCTGGGGCCAACGTCCTGACTTTC
CASSSSSGMGSGANVLTF
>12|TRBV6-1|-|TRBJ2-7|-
TGTGCCGAACAGGACCCCCCCTACGAGCAGTACTTC
CAEQDPPYEQYF
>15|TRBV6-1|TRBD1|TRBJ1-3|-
TGTGCCAGCACTAGGGACAGGAGCTCTGGAAACACCATATATTTT
CASTRDRSSGNTIYF
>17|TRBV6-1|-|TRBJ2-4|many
TGTGCCAGCAGATCTAGTGGGAGCCCCTTAGCCAAAAACATTCAGTACTTC
CASRSSGSPLAKNIQYF
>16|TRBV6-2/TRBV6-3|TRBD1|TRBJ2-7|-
TGTGCCAGCAGTTACCCACCCGGGACAGGGTCCTACGAGCAGTACTTC
CASSYPPGTGSYEQYF
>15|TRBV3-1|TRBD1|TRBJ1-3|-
TGTGCCAGCAGCCAAGGACAGGGACCTGGAAACACCATATATTTT
CASSQGQGPGNTIYF
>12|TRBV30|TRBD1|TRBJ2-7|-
TGTGCCTGGGGGACAGGGGTCTACGAGCAGTACTTC
CAWGTGVYEQYF
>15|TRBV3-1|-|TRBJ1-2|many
TGTGCCAGCAGCCAAGATATGGTATTAGACTATGGCTACACCTTC
CASSQDMVLDYGYTF
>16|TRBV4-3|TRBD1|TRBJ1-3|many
TGCGCCAGCAGCCCGACGGACAGGGACTCTGGAAACACCATATATTTT
CASSPTDRDSGNTIYF
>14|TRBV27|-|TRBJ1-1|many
TGTGCCAGCCGGATTCAAACAGGGCACGCTGAAGCTTTCTTT
CASRIQTGHAEAFF
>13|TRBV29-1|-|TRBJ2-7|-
TGCAGCGCCCGGACAGACCGAATGTTCGAGCAGTACTTC
CSARTDRMFEQYF
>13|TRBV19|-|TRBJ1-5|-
TGTGCCAGTAGGATGGGGCCAGGACAGCCCCAGCATTTT
CASRMGPGQPQHF
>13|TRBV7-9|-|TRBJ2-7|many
TGTGCCAGCAGCGAAACCAGGGGATACGAGCAGTACTTC
CASSETRGYEQYF
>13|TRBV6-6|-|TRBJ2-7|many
TGTGCCAGCGGTAGGCCCGGGTTCTACGAGCAGTACTTC
CASGRPGFYEQYF
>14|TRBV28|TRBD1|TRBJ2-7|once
TGTGCCAGCACCCCGACAGGGCCTCACTACGAGCAGTACTTC
CASTPTGPHYEQYF
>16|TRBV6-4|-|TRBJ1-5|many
TGTGCCAGCAGTAGTCGCCGGGACACAGAAAATCAGCCCCAGCATTTT
CASSSRRDTENQPQHF
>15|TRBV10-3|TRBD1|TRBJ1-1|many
TGTGCCATCAGTGAGTCAGCCGGGACAGGACGTGAAGCTTTCTTT
CAISESAGTGREAFF
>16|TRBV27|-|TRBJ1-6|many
TGTGCCAGCAGTTTGTTTTCGACACAGAATAATTCACCCCTCCACTTT
CASSLFSTQNNSPLHF
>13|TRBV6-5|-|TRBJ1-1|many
TGTGCCAGCATCTGGAGTATGAACACTGAAGCTTTCTTT
CASIWSMNTEAFF
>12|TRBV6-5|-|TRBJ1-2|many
TGTGCCAGCAGAGGAGGAGACTATGGCTACACCTTC
CASRGGDYGYTF
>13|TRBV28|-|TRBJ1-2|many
TGTGCCAGCAGTTTCGGGGGGGGCTATGGCTACACCTTC
CASSFGGGYGYTF
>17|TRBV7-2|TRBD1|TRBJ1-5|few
TGTGCCAGCAGCTTACGCCGGGGACAGGGGAGCAATCAGCCCCAGCATTTT
CASSLRRGQGSNQPQHF
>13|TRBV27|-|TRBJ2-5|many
TGTGCCAGCAGCCCCCGGAGGGTGGGGACCCAGTACTTC
CASSPRRVGTQYF
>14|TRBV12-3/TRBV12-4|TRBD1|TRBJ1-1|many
TGTGCCAGCACCGTCGGGACAGGTAACACTGAAGCTTTCTTT
CASTVGTGNTEAFF
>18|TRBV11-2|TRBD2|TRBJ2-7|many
TGTGCCAGCAGCCTATATAATGGGGCAGCGGGAGGGGTCTCCGAGCAGTACTTC
CASSLYNGAAGGVSEQYF
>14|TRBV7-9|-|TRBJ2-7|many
TGTGCCAGCAGCTCTGGACAGTTCCACTACGAGCAGTACTTC
CASSSGQFHYEQYF
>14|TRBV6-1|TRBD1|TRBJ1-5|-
TGTGCCAGCGTATTGACAGGGGGCGGGCAGCCCCAGCATTTT
CASVLTGGGQPQHF
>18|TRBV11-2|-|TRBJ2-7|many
TGTGCCAGCAGCCACTACAATACGGCCGCCGGTCCGGTATACGAGCAGTACTTC
CASSHYNTAAGPVYEQYF
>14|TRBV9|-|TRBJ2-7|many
TGTGCCAGCAGCGTAGCCTCCCCCTCTAACGAGCAGTACTTC
CASSVASPSNEQYF
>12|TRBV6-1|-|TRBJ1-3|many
TGTGCCAGCAGTGAAATTGGAAACACCATATATTTT
CASSEIGNTIYF
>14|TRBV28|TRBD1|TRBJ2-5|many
TGTGCCAGCAAGGGGGACAGCTCCCAAGAGACCCAGTACTTC
CASKGDSSQETQYF
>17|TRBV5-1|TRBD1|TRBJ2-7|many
TGCGCCAGCAGCCCGGGACCGGGACAGGGGGCTCGGTACGAGCAGTACTTC
CASSPGPGQGARYEQYF
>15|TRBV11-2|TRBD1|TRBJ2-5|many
TGTGCCAGCAGCTTTGGGACAGGGGCGGGGGAGACCCAGTACTTC
CASSFGTGAGETQYF
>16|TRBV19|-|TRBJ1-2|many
TGTGCCAGTAGTACACACTACGGGGGCTCTAACTATGGCTACACCTTC
CASSTHYGGSNYGYTF
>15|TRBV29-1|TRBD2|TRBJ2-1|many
TGCAGCGTCCCCCATCTAGCGGGGGCCTACAATGAGCAGTTCTTC
CSVPHLAGAYNEQFF
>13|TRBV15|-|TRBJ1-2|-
TGTGCCACCAGCAGACGTTATGGGGATGGCTACACCTTC
CATSRRYGDGYTF
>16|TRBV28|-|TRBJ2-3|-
TGTGCCAGCAGTTTTCTGGGCGTCACCAGCACAGATACGCAGTATTTT
CASSFLGVTSTDTQYF
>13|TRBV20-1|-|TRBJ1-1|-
TGCAGTGCCCTCAGTGGGGGGGCAACTGAAGCTTTCTTT
CSALSGGATEAFF
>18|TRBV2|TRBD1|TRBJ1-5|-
TGTGCCAGCAGCCGTCCCGGGACAGGGTCCGGGGGCAATCAGCCCCAGCATTTT
CASSRPGTGSGGNQPQHF
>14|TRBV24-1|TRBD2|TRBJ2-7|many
TGTGCCACCAGTGACGCGGGAGGAGTTTACGAGCAGTACTTC
CATSDAGGVYEQYF
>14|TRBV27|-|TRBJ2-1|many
TGTGCCAGCACTTTACGACAGGAGTACAATGAGCAGTTCTTC
CASTLRQEYNEQFF
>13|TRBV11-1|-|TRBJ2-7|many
TGTGCCAGCAGCTTGACTCAGAGATACGAGCAGTACTTC
CASSLTQRYEQYF
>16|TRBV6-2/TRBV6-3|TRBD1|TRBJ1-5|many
TGTGCCAGCAGTCACCGAACCGACAGGGCGAATCAGCCCCAGCATTTT
CASSHRTDRANQPQHF
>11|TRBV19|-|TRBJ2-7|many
TGTGCCAGTAGTATTGAAGCCAGGCAGTACTTC
CASSIEARQYF